A single sample is the source of the 16 T cell receptor beta chains below, sequenced in a study of neurological immune-mediated disorders. TCRdb reprocessed the 5' RACE reads via MiXCR and lists one record per CDR3 protein. The sample has approximately 41,000 distinct CDR3 sequences, approximately 15% seen once. The sample taken for sequencing was CD4+ T cells from blood. The receptors stem from a woman aged 55-75 years with HTLV-1-associated myelopathy (HAM/TSP).

Many counts were recorded for this clonotype. The rearrangement joins TRBV20-1 to TRBJ2-3, with D maybe TRBD2 (6 bases). This CDR3 contains 13 residues. Deletions cut 6 bases from V and 1 base from J, with 11 bases between. From germline, CDR1 is DFQATT and CDR2 SNEGSKA (reference sequence). The CDR3 region has the DNA TGCAGTGCCAGGGACTGGCGCACAGATACGCAGTATTTT. Translated, it gives CSARDWRTDTQYF.

This clonotype was picked up many times. The V call is TRBV5-6, the J call TRBJ1-1; no definite D call. Trimming left V 2 bases short and J 2 bases short, with 13 bases between. The CDR3 loop spans 15 amino acids. Germline V gives CDR1 SGHDT, CDR2 YYEEEE. DNA for the CDR3: TGTGCCAGCAGCTTTTATAACCGGGTCAACACTGAAGCTTTCTTT. This codes for CASSFYNRVNTEAFF.

The chain carries TRBV5-5 and TRBJ2-3; TRBD2 is a possible D gene (5 bases). Germline values: CDR1 SGHKS, CDR2 YYEKEE (reference sequence). Trimming shortened V by 2 bases and J by 7 bases, and 20 bases separated the two germline ends. This CDR3 spans 16 amino acids. The CDR3 nucleotides are TGTGCCAGCAGCTTAACCGGTGGACTTAGAACAAATACGCAGTATTTT. It codes for CASSLTGGLRTNTQYF. The full variable domain, completed using reference TRBV5-5 and TRBJ2-3, is DAGVTQSPTHLIKTRGQQVTLRCSPISGHKSVSWYQQVLGQGPQFIFQYYEKEERGRGNFPDRFSARQFPNYSSELNVNALLLGDSALYLCASSLTGGLRTNTQYFGPGTRLTVL.

Ten or more counts support this clonotype. This chain uses TRBV20-1 with TRBJ1-1, with D perhaps TRBD1 (5 bases). The length of the CDR3 is 12 residues. The germline CDR1 and CDR2 sequences are DFQATT and SNEGSKA (reference sequence). Trimming removed 0 bases at V and 8 bases at J, with 10 bases between. The CDR3 coding sequence is TGCAGTGCTAGAGATGCAGGGAGGGAAGCTTTCTTT. This sequence encodes CSARDAGREAFF.

Many counts were recorded for this clonotype. A much larger clone differs from this one at a single base, so this may be a read error. This chain links TRBV15 with TRBJ2-1; TRBD2 matches at 9 bases. The CDR3 totals 15 residues. Germline lookup yields CDR1 LNHNV and CDR2 YYDKDF (reference sequence). The DNA of the CDR3 is TGTGCCACCAACAGAGCGGGGGGCTCTCCGGGTGAGCAGTTCTTC. It codes for CATNRAGGSPGEQFF.

This clonotype has at least ten counts. The chain joins TRBV20-1 to TRBJ1-1; D unclear. There are 13 residues in the CDR3. The V end was cut by 3 bases, the J end by 3 bases, with 11 bases between. Looked up from germline, CDR1 is DFQATT and CDR2 is SNEGSKA (reference sequence). The CDR3 DNA reads TGCAGTGCTAGGACGGGTCAGTACACTGAAGCTTTCTTT. Its protein is CSARTGQYTEAFF.

The table lists this clonotype with many counts. The V and J genes are TRBV5-1 and TRBJ2-1; TRBD2 aligns across 11 bases. Germline-derived CDR1 and CDR2 are SGHRS and YFSETQ. V was pared by 4 bases and J by 2 bases, with 2 bases of the junction left unmatched. The CDR3 is 15 residues long. In nucleotides, the CDR3 is TGCGCCAGCAGCCCGGGACTAGCGGCCTACAATGAGCAGTTCTTC. Residues: CASSPGLAAYNEQFF.

This clonotype has at least ten counts. This chain links TRBV20-1 with TRBJ1-2, with 7 bases lining up with TRBD1. CDR3 length: 13 residues. Trimming cost V 2 bases and J 4 bases; bases outside gene matches: 4. Germline V CDR1 and CDR2: DFQATT, SNEGSKA (reference sequence). CDR3 in amino acids: CSARFSGGYGYTF. In nucleotides, the CDR3 is TGCAGTGCTAGATTCTCAGGGGGCTATGGCTACACCTTC.

This clonotype came up a few times. V is TRBV20-1 and J is TRBJ2-1; 12 bases are shared with TRBD2. There are 16 residues in the CDR3. J was trimmed by 6 bases and V by 0 bases; bases with no gene match: 6. Germline CDR1 is DFQATT and CDR2 is SNEGSKA (reference sequence). CDR3 sequence (DNA): TGCAGTGCTAGAGACCTGACTAGCGGGGGAATCAATGAGCAGTTCTTC. Amino acid sequence: CSARDLTSGGINEQFF.

In its sample, this clonotype ranks as medium-sized. The V and J genes are TRBV7-2 and TRBJ1-2; the match to TRBD1 covers 8 bases. J lost 7 bases, V lost 6 bases, and 13 bases had no gene match. Germline V lookup: CDR1 SGHTA, CDR2 FQGNSA. This CDR3 is built from 15 residues. CDR3 sequence: CASSYQAGGRVGYTF. CDR3 in DNA: TGTGCCAGCAGTTACCAGGCAGGGGGCAGGGTTGGCTACACCTTC. The whole variable domain, filled in from reference TRBV7-2 and TRBJ1-2, reads GAGVSQSPSNKVTEKGKDVELRCDPISGHTALYWYRQSLGQGLEFLIYFQGNSAPDKSGLPSDRFSAERTGGSVSTLTIQRTQQEDSAVYLCASSYQAGGRVGYTFGSGTRLTVV.

This clonotype has ten or more counts. V is TRBV20-1 and J is TRBJ1-2; possible D gene TRBD1, 6 bases. Looked up from germline, CDR1 is DFQATT and CDR2 is SNEGSKA (reference sequence). The ends were cut back, 2 bases at V and 3 bases at J, with 13 bases in the middle. The CDR3 totals 14 residues. CDR3 sequence (DNA): TGCAGTGCTAGAAAAGTGGACAGTGACTATGGCTACACCTTC. Encoded protein: CSARKVDSDYGYTF.

This clonotype has a count of ten or more. The gene calls are TRBV7-2 and TRBJ2-3; D tentatively reads TRBD1 or TRBD2 (6 bases each). Trimming took 1 base from V and 3 from J, leaving 14 bases between them. Germline CDR1 reads SGHTA; CDR2 reads FQGNSA. This CDR3 is built from 16 residues. For the CDR3, the DNA is TGTGCCAGCAGCTTAGGGGGGCGCGGGGATACAGATACGCAGTATTTT. Its protein is CASSLGGRGDTDTQYF.

The chain couples TRBV5-1 to TRBJ1-2; D may be TRBD1 (6 bases). V lost 5 bases and J 8 bases, leaving 19 bases between the germline ends. The CDR3 consists of 14 residues. Germline loops: CDR1 SGHRS, CDR2 YFSETQ. CDR3 in DNA: TGCGCCAGCAGACCCAAGGCGGGGGCGCACGGCTACACCTTC. Translated: CASRPKAGAHGYTF.

About this clonotype itself: A much larger clonotype is one base distant, so this may be a read error. This chain connects TRBV18 to TRBJ2-1; either TRBD1 or TRBD2 may fit D (5 bases each). This CDR3 comprises 14 residues. Per germline, CDR1 KGHSH and CDR2 LQKENI. CDR3 loop: CASSLAGTHNEQLF. The CDR3, as DNA: TGTGCCAGCTCCCTGGCAGGGACCCACAATGAGCAGTTATTC.

This clonotype showed up many times. The rearrangement links TRBV18 to TRBJ1-2; D uncertain. V was trimmed by 2 bases and J by 4 bases, leaving 14 bases between them. The V gene's germline CDR1 is KGHSH and CDR2 LQKENI. CDR3 size: 15 residues. CDR3 region: CASSPTSGQVYGYTF. As DNA, the CDR3 is TGTGCCAGCTCACCAACGAGCGGCCAGGTCTATGGCTACACCTTC.

At least ten counts were recorded for this clonotype. As DNA, the CDR3 is TGCAGTGCTAGCCCCGGACTGCGTTATAGCAATCAGCCCCAGCATTTT. Residues: CSASPGLRYSNQPQHF. The rearrangement joins TRBV20-1 to TRBJ1-5; no reliable D call. Germline lookup yields CDR1 DFQATT and CDR2 SNEGSKA (reference sequence). This CDR3 is built from 16 residues. Trimming removed 3 bases at V and 0 bases at J, with 15 bases between.